This TCR beta chain was obtained from a study of cytomegalovirus exposure and HLA in healthy donors. Assay: immunoSEQ multiplex PCR; the TCRdb copy retains only in-frame clones and omits some. Of 70,000 to 75,000 clones listed, around 93% are singletons. This sequence originates from a young woman in good health and CMV-seronegative. The specimen was PBMCs.

The CDR3 region is CASSQDSGALYNEQFF. The CDR3 DNA reads TGCGCCAGCAGCCAAGATTCAGGGGCCCTCTACAATGAGCAGTTCTTC. The chain is built from TRBV4-1 and TRBJ2-1; D is perhaps TRBD1 (6 bases). Trimming left V 0 bases short and J 3 bases short, with 12 bases between. Germline CDR1 and CDR2: MGHRA and YSYEKL. This CDR3 spans 16 amino acids.